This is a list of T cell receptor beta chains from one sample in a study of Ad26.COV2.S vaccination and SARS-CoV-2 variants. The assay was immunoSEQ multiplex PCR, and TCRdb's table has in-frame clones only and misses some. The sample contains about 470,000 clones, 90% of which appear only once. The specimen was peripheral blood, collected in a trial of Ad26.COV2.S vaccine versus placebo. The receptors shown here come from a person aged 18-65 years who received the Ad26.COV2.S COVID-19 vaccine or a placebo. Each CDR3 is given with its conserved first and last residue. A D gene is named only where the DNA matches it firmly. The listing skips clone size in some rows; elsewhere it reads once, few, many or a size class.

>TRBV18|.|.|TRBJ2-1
TGTGCCAGCTCACCGATGTCGCAGGCTAGCTCCTACAATGAGCAGTTCTTC
CASSPMSQASSYNEQFF
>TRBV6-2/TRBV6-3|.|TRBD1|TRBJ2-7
TGTGCCAGCAGCCGACAGGGGATCTACGAGCAGTACTTC
CASSRQGIYEQYF
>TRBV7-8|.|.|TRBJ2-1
TGTGCCAGCAGCCGTCCACGTCCCGACAGCCCGACGGAGCAGTTCTTC
CASSRPRPDSPTEQFF
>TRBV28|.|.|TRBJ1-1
TGTGCCAGCACCCCCCGCGGGGAAATTGAAGCTTTCTTT
CASTPRGEIEAFF
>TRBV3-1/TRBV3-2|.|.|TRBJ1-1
TGTGCCAGCAGCCAAGAGGGTCTGCTCACTGAAGCTTTCTTT
CASSQEGLLTEAFF
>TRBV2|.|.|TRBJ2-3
TGTGCCAGCAGTGAGGGGGCAGATACGCAGTATTTT
CASSEGADTQYF
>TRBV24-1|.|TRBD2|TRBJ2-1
TGTGCCACCAGCGAACCACGCGGGAGTGCCCTCAATGAGCAGTTCTTC
CATSEPRGSALNEQFF
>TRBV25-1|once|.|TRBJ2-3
TGTGCCAGCAGTGACCAGAGGTCGCGGGCAGATACGCAGTATTTT
CASSDQRSRADTQYF
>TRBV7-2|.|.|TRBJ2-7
TGTGCCAGCAGCTTAGCAGGGGTGACGAACTACGAGCAGTACTTC
CASSLAGVTNYEQYF
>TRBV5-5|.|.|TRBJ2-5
TGTGCCAGCAGCCCAGACAGCCAAGAGACCCAGTACTTC
CASSPDSQETQYF
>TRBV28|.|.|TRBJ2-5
TGTGCCAGCAGTCCTGCCCGGAGAGGAGAGACCCAGTACTTC
CASSPARRGETQYF
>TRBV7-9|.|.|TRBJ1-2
TGTGCCAGCAGCTTAGGAGGGGCACGTGGCTACACCTTC
CASSLGGARGYTF
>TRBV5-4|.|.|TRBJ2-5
TGTGCCAGCAGCTTGCAAGCGTTGGGCGGGGAGACCCAGTACTTC
CASSLQALGGETQYF
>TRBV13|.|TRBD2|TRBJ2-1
TGTGCCAGCATCGAATCCTCCGGGACTAGGTACAATGAGCAGTTCTTC
CASIESSGTRYNEQFF
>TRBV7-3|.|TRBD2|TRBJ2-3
TGTGCCAGCAGCGTGGGACTAGCGGGAGTATATGGATCCACAGATACGCAGTATTTT
CASSVGLAGVYGSTDTQYF
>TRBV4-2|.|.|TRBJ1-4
TGTGCCAGCAGCCAAGCTGGGTCTGTTCGGGAAAAACTGTTTTTT
CASSQAGSVREKLFF
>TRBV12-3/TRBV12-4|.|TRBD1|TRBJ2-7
TGTGCCAGCAGCCTTGGACAGGACGAGCAGTACTTC
CASSLGQDEQYF
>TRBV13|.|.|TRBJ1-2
TGTGCCAGCAGCCAAGGGGGGTTTCCCTATGGCTACACCTTC
CASSQGGFPYGYTF
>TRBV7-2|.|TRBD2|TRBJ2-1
TGTGCCAGCAGCTTAACTAGCGGGAGCCATGAGCAGTTCTTC
CASSLTSGSHEQFF
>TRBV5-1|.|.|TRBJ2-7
TGCGCCAGCGGCGAACAGGGATTCTCCTACGAGCAGTACTTC
CASGEQGFSYEQYF
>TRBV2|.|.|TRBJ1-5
TGTGCCAGCAGCCCCGGGACCTCCCTCAATCAGCCCCAGCATTTT
CASSPGTSLNQPQHF
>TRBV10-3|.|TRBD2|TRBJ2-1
TGTGCCATCAGTGAGTCAAGCGGGGCCCTTGAGCAGTTCTTC
CAISESSGALEQFF
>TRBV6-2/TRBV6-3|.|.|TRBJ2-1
TGTGCCAGCACCCCCGGCGGGCTCCACCGGCCCCTGGGGTTCTTC
CASTPGGLHRPLGFF
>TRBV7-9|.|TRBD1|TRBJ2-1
TGTGCCAGCAGCTTAGGGACAGGGGGTGCATACAATGAGCAGTTCTTC
CASSLGTGGAYNEQFF
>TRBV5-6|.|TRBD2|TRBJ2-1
TGTGCCAGCAGCTTGCCTGGACTAGCAAGATACAATGAGCAGTTCTTC
CASSLPGLARYNEQFF
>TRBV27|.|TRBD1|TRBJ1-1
TGTGCCAGCAGTAAATGGGACAGAAGAGGAGATTTGGCTTTCTTT
CASSKWDRRGDLAFF
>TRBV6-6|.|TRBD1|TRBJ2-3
TGTGCCAGCAGACCCACCGGGACAGTCACAGATACGCAGTATTTT
CASRPTGTVTDTQYF
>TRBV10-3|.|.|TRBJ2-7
TGTGCCAATTCGCCCGGGACACTCTACGAGCAGTACTTC
CANSPGTLYEQYF
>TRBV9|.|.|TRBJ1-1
TGTGCCAGCAGCGTATCTGAAGTGAATGAAGCTTTCTTT
CASSVSEVNEAFF
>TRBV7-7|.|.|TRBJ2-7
TGTGCTAGCAGCCGTACCGTGGTCACAGGGAGGTACGAGCAGTACTTC
CASSRTVVTGRYEQYF
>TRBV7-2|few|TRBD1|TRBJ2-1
TGTGCCAGCAGACTCCGTTGGGACAGGGGGCTATTTAACAATGAGCAGTTCTTC
CASRLRWDRGLFNNEQFF
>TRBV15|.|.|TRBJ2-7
TGTGCCACCAGCAGAGAAATCGTGAGTACCGAGCAGTACTTC
CATSREIVSTEQYF
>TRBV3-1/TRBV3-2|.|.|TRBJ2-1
TGTGCCAGCAGCCCTCCGGGACTCGAGTCCTACAATGAGCAGTTCTTC
CASSPPGLESYNEQFF
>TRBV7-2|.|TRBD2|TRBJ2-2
TGTGCCAGCAGCATCCAGCGGGGCGGGGAGCTGTTTTTT
CASSIQRGGELFF
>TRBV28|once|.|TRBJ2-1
TGTGCCAGCACCCCGGACACAAACAATGAGCAGTTCTTC
CASTPDTNNEQFF
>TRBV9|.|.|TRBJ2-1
TGTGCCAGCAGCGTAGTAGACAGGGAGCAGTTCTTC
CASSVVDREQFF
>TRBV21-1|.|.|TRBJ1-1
TGTGCCAGCAGAGACGACAGGGTGGGCACTGAAGCTTTCTTT
CASRDDRVGTEAFF
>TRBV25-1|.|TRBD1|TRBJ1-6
TGTGCCAGCAGTGAATATGACAGGGGGAACTCCTATAATTCACCCCTCCACTTT
CASSEYDRGNSYNSPLHF
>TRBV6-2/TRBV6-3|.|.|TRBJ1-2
TGTGCCAGCAGTTACTCGATGGGGAGCCCCATCGATGGCTACACCTTC
CASSYSMGSPIDGYTF
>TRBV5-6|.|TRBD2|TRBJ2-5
TGTGCCAGCAGCTTGGTTCCTAGCGGGAGGAGGGAGACCCAGTACTTC
CASSLVPSGRRETQYF
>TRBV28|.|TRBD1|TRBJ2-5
TGTGCCAGCAGAGAGACAGGGATCGAGACCCAGTACTTC
CASRETGIETQYF
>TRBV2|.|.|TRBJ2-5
TGTGCCAGCAGTGCTAGCAGGGAAGAGACCCAGTACTTC
CASSASREETQYF
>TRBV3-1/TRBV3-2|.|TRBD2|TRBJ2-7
TGTGCCAGCAGCTTAGGGCGGGGGGCGCGTTACGAGCAGTACTTC
CASSLGRGARYEQYF
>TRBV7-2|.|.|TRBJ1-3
TGTGCCAGCGGAATTGATTGGCGGGAGTCCATATATTTT
CASGIDWRESIYF
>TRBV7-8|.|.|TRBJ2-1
TGTGCCAGCAGCCTAGAACGTGGACGTGCGTTCTTC
CASSLERGRAFF
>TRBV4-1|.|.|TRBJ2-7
TGCGCCAGCAGCGCGGGGACCGACCAAACCTACGAGCAGTACTTC
CASSAGTDQTYEQYF
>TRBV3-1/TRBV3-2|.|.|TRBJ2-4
TGTGCCAGCAGCCAAGATCCCAACATTCAGTACTTC
CASSQDPNIQYF
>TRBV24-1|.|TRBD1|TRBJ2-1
TGTGCCACCAGTGATTTCCTCCAGGGGGAAGGGGAATCCTACAATGAGCAGTTCTTC
CATSDFLQGEGESYNEQFF
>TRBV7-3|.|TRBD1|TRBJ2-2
TGTGCCAGCAGGTTCACAGGGGCCCTCGGCCGGGAGCTGTTTTTT
CASRFTGALGRELFF
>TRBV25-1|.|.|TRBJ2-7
TGTGCCAGCAGTGACGCCGCCAGCTCCTACGAGCAGTACTTC
CASSDAASSYEQYF
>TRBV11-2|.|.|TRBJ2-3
TGTGCCAGCAGCCCCCAGGGGGCGGGAGGATCAAATACGCAGTATTTT
CASSPQGAGGSNTQYF
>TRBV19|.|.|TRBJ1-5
TGTGCCAGTAGTGGGGCACCAAGGGCATATAGCAATCAGCCCCAGCATTTT
CASSGAPRAYSNQPQHF
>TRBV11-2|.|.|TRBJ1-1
TGTGCCAGCAGCTTAGGATCCGCTGAAGCTTTCTTT
CASSLGSAEAFF
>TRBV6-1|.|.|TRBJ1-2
TGTGCCAGCAGTGACAGCTTTAACTATGGCTACACCTTC
CASSDSFNYGYTF
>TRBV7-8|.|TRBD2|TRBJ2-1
TGTGCCAGCAGCTTAGGGACCCCAATAGCGGGAGAGAGCTCCTACAATGAGCAGTTCTTC
CASSLGTPIAGESSYNEQFF